Presented here are 12 T cell receptor beta chains from one specimen sequenced in a study of T cell responses to AZD1222 COVID-19 vaccine. Only in-frame clones appear in the TCRdb table, and some are missing; sequencing was by immunoSEQ multiplex PCR. Here the sample spans just over 150,000 clones, 90% being singletons. Source: peripheral blood, taken on day 0 of AZD1222 vaccination. The source of these receptors is an adult in good health.

The chain carries TRBV3-1 (or the pseudogene TRBV3-2) and TRBJ1-1; D not certain. The CDR3 loop spans 16 amino acids. CDR1 LGHDT and CDR2 YNNKEL come from the germline V gene (reference sequence). Trimming removed 2 bases at V and 4 bases at J, with 17 bases between. The CDR3 bases are TGTGCCAGCAGCCAATTTGTCGGATTAATTAGCACTGAAGCTTTCTTT. Translating it yields CASSQFVGLISTEAFF.

The rearrangement links TRBV7-9 to TRBJ1-4, with unresolved D. CDR3 length: 15 residues. V shed 3 bases and J shed 3 bases, with 11 bases lying between them. CDR1 is SEHNR, CDR2 FQNEAQ, per germline (reference sequence). Written as DNA, the CDR3 is TGTGCCAGCAGCTTGAAGGGTGGCCCTAATGAAAAACTGTTTTTT. This translates into CASSLKGGPNEKLFF.

This clone appeared a single time. This chain uses TRBV9 with TRBJ1-2; D is ambiguous. This CDR3 has 15 amino acids. Germline CDR1 and CDR2: SGDLS and YYNGEE. The V and J ends lost 4 bases and 4 bases respectively, with 17 bases between them. The CDR3 region is CASSPETALSYGYTF. The CDR3 DNA is TGTGCCAGCAGCCCAGAGACCGCGCTGAGCTATGGCTACACCTTC. Filled out from reference TRBV9 and TRBJ1-2, the complete variable domain reads DSGVTQTPKHLITATGQRVTLRCSPRSGDLSVYWYQQSLDQGLQFLIQYYNGEERAKGNILERFSAQQFPDLHSELNLSSLELGDSALYFCASSPETALSYGYTFGSGTRLTVV.

The chain recombines TRBV13 with TRBJ2-5; D is uncertain. The ends were cut back, 5 bases at V and 2 bases at J, with 12 bases in the middle. The CDR3 is made up of 14 amino acids. Looked up from germline, CDR1 is PRHDT and CDR2 is FYEKMQ (reference sequence). The DNA for the CDR3 is TGTGCCAGCAGCACCGTACGAAATCAAGAGACCCAGTACTTC. As protein: CASSTVRNQETQYF. Looking up the rest from reference TRBV13 and TRBJ2-5 gives the full variable domain: AAGVIQSPRHLIKEKRETATLKCYPIPRHDTVYWYQQGPGQDPQFLISFYEKMQSDKGSIPDRFSAQQFSDYHSELNMSSLELGDSALYFCASSTVRNQETQYFGPGTRLLVL.

The chain links TRBV27 to TRBJ1-5, with D tentatively TRBD1 (6 bases). The germline V gene encodes CDR1 MNHEY and CDR2 SMNVEV (reference sequence). The CDR3 covers 14 residues. The ends were cut back, 5 bases at V and 3 bases at J, with 11 bases in the middle. Written as DNA, the CDR3 is TGTGCCAGCAGTATGGGACATGACAATCAGCCCCAGCATTTT. It codes for CASSMGHDNQPQHF.

The chain links TRBV10-3 to TRBJ1-5, with D tentatively TRBD1 (5 bases). Between the trimmed V and J ends, which lost 10 bases and 0 bases, there was a span of 16 bases. The germline V gene has CDR1 ENHRY and CDR2 SYGVKD. This CDR3 spans 15 amino acids. CDR3 amino acids: CATRLVGDSNQPQHF. The CDR3, as DNA: TGTGCCACCCGGCTCGTGGGGGATAGCAATCAGCCCCAGCATTTT.

This chain joins TRBV7-8 and TRBJ1-6; 9 bases align to TRBD1. Per the germline V gene, CDR1 is SGHVS and CDR2 is FQNEAQ. CDR3 length: 16 amino acids. With 2 bases clipped from V and 9 bases from J, the junction kept 8 bases outside the gene matches. CDR3: CASSLTGQGPGSPLHF. Here the CDR3 DNA reads TGTGCCAGCAGCTTAACCGGACAGGGGCCGGGTTCACCCCTCCACTTT.

This clone was observed a few times. Other nucleotide sequences from this sample produce the same CDR3. V and J are TRBV19 and TRBJ2-7; possible D gene TRBD2, 5 bases. The CDR3 runs 15 residues. Germline V gene lookup returns CDR1 LNHDA and CDR2 SQIVND (reference sequence). V lost 1 base and J 2 bases, leaving 12 bases between the germline ends. The CDR3 DNA sequence: TGTGCCAGTAGTATAGTGGGGAGTGGGACCTACGAGCAGTACTTC. It translates to CASSIVGSGTYEQYF.

This rearrangement joins TRBV4-1 to TRBJ2-7; no clear D. The germline V gene has CDR1 MGHRA and CDR2 YSYEKL. The CDR3 has 18 amino acids. V lost 1 base and J lost 2, with 21 bases in between. The CDR3 spells CASSQGVARIEKTYEQYF. The CDR3 DNA sequence: TGCGCCAGCAGCCAAGGCGTGGCTAGAATCGAGAAAACCTACGAGCAGTACTTC.

The chain combines TRBV4-2 with TRBJ2-1, with 9 bases fitting TRBD2. CDR3 length: 14 residues. The ends lost 2 bases at V and 6 bases at J; junction bases unmatched: 2. Germline values: CDR1 LGHNA, CDR2 YNFKEQ. DNA for the CDR3: TGTGCCAGCAGCCAAACGACTAGCGGCAATGAGCAGTTCTTC. Translation: CASSQTTSGNEQFF.

V and J are TRBV2 and TRBJ2-1, with D hard to call. From germline, CDR1 is SNHLY and CDR2 FYNNEI. The CDR3 loop spans 11 amino acids. Deletions cut 5 bases from V and 12 bases from J, with 11 bases between. The CDR3 loop reads CASSPRIGQFF. Written as DNA, the CDR3 is TGTGCCAGCAGTCCTAGGATTGGGCAGTTCTTC.

The V gene is TRBV7-8, the J gene TRBJ1-2; no firm D call. The CDR3 has 16 residues. Germline V gene lookup returns CDR1 SGHVS and CDR2 FQNEAQ. V shed 7 bases and J shed 1 base, with 19 bases lying between them. This CDR3 is CASTQMAGGLNYGYTF. CDR3 DNA sequence: TGTGCCAGCACTCAAATGGCGGGCGGTCTTAACTATGGCTACACCTTC.